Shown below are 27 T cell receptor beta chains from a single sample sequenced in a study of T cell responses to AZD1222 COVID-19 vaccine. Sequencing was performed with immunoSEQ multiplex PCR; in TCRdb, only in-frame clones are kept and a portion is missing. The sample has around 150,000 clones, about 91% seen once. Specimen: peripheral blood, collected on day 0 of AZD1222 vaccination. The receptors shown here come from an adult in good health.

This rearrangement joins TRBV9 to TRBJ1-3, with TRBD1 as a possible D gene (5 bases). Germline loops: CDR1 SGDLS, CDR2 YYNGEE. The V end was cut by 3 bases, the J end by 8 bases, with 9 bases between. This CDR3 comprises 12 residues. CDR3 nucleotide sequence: TGTGCCAGCAGCGGGTCGGGGGACACCATATATTTT. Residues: CASSGSGDTIYF.

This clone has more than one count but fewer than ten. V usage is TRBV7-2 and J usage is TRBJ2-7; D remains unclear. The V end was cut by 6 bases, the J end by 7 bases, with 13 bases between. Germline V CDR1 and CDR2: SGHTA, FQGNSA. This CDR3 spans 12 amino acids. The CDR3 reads CASSPGLGEQYF. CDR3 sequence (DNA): TGTGCCAGCAGTCCCGGCCTCGGGGAGCAGTACTTC.

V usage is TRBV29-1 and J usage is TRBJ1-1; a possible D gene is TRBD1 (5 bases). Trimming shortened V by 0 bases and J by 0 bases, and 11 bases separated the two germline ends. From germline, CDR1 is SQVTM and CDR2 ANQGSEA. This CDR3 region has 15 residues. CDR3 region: CSVEDPGQMNTEAFF. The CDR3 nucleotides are TGCAGCGTTGAAGATCCGGGGCAGATGAACACTGAAGCTTTCTTT.

CDR3 region: CASSESGRQETQYF. DNA of the CDR3: TGCGCCAGCAGTGAGTCAGGCAGACAAGAGACCCAGTACTTC. V gene TRBV10-1 combines with J gene TRBJ2-5; the D is unclear. The CDR3 is 14 amino acids. Trimming took off 0 bases at V and 2 bases at J, with 7 bases between the two ends. The germline V gene has CDR1 WNHNN and CDR2 SYGVQD (reference sequence).

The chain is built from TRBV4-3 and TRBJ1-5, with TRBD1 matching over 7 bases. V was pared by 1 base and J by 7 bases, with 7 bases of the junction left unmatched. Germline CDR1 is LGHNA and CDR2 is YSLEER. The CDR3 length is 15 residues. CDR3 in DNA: TGCGCCAGCAGCCAAGGTTTGACAGGGAGCCAGCCCCAGCATTTT. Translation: CASSQGLTGSQPQHF.

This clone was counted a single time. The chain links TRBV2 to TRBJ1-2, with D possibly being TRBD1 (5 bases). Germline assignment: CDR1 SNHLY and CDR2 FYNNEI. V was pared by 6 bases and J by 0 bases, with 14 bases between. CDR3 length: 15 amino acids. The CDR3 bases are TGTGCCAGCAGCCTCGACAGTCTAGCTAACTATGGCTACACCTTC. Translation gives CASSLDSLANYGYTF.

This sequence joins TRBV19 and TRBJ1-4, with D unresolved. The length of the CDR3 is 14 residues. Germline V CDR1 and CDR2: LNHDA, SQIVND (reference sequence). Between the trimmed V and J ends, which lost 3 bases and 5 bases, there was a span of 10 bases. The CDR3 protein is CASSIPGGNEKLFF. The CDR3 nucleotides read TGTGCCAGTAGTATCCCCGGCGGAAATGAAAAACTGTTTTTT. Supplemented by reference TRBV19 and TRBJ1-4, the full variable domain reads DGGITQSPKYLFRKEGQNVTLSCEQNLNHDAMYWYRQDPGQGLRLIYYSQIVNDFQKGDIAEGYSVSREKKESFPLTVTSAQKNPTAFYLCASSIPGGNEKLFFGSGTQLSVL.

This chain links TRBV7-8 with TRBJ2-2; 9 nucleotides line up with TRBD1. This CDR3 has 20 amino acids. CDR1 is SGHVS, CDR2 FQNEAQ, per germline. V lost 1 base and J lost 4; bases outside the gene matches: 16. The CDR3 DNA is TGTGCCAGCAGCTTAGTTTCGGGGCCCGGACAGGGGTTTGTCACCGGGGAGCTGTTTTTT. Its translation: CASSLVSGPGQGFVTGELFF.

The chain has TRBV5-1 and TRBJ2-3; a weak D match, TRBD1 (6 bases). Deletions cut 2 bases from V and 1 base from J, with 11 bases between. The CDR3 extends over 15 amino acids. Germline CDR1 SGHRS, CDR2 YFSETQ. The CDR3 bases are TGCGCCAGCAGCTTAAGGGGGACCCGCACAGATACGCAGTATTTT. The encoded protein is CASSLRGTRTDTQYF.

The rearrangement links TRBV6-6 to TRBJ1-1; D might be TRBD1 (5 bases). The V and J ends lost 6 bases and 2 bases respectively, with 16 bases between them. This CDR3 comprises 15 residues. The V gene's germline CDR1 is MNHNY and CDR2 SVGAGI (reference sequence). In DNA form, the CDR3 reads TGTGCCAGCAGGCCCGCCCAGGGACTCAACACTGAAGCTTTCTTT. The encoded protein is CASRPAQGLNTEAFF.

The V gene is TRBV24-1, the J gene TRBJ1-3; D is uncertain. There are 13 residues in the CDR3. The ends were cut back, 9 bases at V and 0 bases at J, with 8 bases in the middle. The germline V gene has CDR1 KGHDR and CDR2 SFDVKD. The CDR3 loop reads CATRETSGNTIYF. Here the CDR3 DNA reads TGTGCCACCCGGGAGACCTCTGGAAACACCATATATTTT.

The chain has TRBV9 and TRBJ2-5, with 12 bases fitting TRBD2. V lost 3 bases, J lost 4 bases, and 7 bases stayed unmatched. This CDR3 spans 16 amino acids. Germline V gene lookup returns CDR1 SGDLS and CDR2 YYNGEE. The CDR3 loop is CASSALMGLAGETQYF. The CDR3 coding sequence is TGTGCCAGCAGCGCCCTGATGGGACTAGCGGGAGAGACCCAGTACTTC.

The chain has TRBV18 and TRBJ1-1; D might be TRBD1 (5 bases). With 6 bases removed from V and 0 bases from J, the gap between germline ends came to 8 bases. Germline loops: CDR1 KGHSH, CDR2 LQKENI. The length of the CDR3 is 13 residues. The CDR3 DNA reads TGTGCCAGCTCCAAAGGGGTGAACACTGAAGCTTTCTTT. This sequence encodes CASSKGVNTEAFF. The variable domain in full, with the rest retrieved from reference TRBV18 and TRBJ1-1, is NAGVMQNPRHLVRRRGQEARLRCSPMKGHSHVYWYRQLPEEGLKFMVYLQKENIIDESGMPKERFSAEFPKEGPSILRIQQVVRGDSAAYFCASSKGVNTEAFFGQGTRLTVV.

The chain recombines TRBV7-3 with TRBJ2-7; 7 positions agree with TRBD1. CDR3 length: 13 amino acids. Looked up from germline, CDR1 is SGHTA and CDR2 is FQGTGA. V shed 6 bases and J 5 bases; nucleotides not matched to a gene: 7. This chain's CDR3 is CASSQDRANEQYF. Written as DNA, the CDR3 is TGTGCCAGCAGTCAAGACAGGGCGAACGAGCAGTACTTC. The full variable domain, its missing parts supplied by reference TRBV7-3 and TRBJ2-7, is GAGVSQTPSNKVTEKGKYVELRCDPISGHTALYWYRQSLGQGPEFLIYFQGTGAADDSGLPNDRFFAVRPEGSVSTLKIQRTERGDSAVYLCASSQDRANEQYFGPGTRLTVT.

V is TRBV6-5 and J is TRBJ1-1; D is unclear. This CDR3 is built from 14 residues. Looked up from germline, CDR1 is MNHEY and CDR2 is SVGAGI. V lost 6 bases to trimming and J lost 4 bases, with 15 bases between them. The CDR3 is CASSPNGRGTEAFF. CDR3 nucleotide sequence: TGTGCCAGCAGCCCGAATGGGCGAGGCACTGAAGCTTTCTTT.

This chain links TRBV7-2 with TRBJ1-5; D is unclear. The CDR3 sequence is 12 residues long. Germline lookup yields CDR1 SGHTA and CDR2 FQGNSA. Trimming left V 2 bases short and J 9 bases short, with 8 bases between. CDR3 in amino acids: CASSLPLLPQHF. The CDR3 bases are TGTGCCAGCAGCTTACCCCTTTTGCCCCAGCATTTT. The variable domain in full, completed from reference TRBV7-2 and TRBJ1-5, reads GAGVSQSPSNKVTEKGKDVELRCDPISGHTALYWYRQSLGQGLEFLIYFQGNSAPDKSGLPSDRFSAERTGGSVSTLTIQRTQQEDSAVYLCASSLPLLPQHFGDGTRLSIL.

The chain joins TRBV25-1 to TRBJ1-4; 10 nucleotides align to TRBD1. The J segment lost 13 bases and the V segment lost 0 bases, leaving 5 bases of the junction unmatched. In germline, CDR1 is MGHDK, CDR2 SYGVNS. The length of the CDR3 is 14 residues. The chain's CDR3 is CASSEYPRTGGLFF. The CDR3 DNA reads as TGTGCCAGCAGTGAATACCCCCGGACAGGGGGACTGTTTTTT.

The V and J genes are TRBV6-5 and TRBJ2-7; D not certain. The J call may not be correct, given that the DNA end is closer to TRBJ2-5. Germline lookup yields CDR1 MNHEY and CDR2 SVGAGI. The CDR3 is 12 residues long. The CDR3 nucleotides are TGTGCCAGCAGTTACTCGGGTGGGACCCAGTACTTC. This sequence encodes CASSYSGGTQYF.

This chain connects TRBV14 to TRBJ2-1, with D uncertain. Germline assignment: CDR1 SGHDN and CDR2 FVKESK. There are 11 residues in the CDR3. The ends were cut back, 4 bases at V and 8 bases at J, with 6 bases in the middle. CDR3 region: CASSLSDEQFF. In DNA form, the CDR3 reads TGTGCCAGCAGCCTGAGTGATGAGCAGTTCTTC.

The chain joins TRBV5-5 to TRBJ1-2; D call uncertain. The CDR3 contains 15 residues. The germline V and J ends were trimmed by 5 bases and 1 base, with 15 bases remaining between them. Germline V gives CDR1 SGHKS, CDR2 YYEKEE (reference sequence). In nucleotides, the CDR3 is TGTGCCAGCAGTCCGGACGGCTCCTTTAACTATGGCTACACCTTC. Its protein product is CASSPDGSFNYGYTF. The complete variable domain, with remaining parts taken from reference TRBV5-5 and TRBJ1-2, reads DAGVTQSPTHLIKTRGQQVTLRCSPISGHKSVSWYQQVLGQGPQFIFQYYEKEERGRGNFPDRFSARQFPNYSSELNVNALLLGDSALYLCASSPDGSFNYGYTFGSGTRLTVV.

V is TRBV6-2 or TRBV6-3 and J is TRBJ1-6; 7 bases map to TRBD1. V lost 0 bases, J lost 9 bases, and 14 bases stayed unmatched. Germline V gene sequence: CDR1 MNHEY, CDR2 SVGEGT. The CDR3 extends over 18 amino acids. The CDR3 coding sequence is TGTGCCAGCAGTTACTCGACAGAAGGACAGGCCGTATCTTCACCCCTCCACTTT. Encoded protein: CASSYSTEGQAVSSPLHF.

This CDR3 is CASSSPGDSPNTGELFF. The CDR3 bases are TGTGCCAGCAGCTCACCCGGGGACAGCCCGAACACCGGGGAGCTGTTTTTT. The chain is built from TRBV6-2 or TRBV6-3 and TRBJ2-2; 7 bases fit TRBD1. The CDR3 has 17 residues. Germline loops: CDR1 MNHEY, CDR2 SVGEGT. V shed 6 bases, J shed 0 bases, and the junction held 10 bases outside the gene matches.

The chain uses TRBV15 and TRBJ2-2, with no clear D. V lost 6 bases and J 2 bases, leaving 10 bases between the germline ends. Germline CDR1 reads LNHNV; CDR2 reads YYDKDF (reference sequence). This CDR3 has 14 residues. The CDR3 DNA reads TGTGCCACCAGATACGGAGCTAACACCGGGGAGCTGTTTTTT. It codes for CATRYGANTGELFF. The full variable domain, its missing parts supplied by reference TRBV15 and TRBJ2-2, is DAMVIQNPRYQVTQFGKPVTLSCSQTLNHNVMYWYQQKSSQAPKLLFHYYDKDFNNEADTPDNFQSRRPNTSFCFLDIRSPGLGDTAMYLCATRYGANTGELFFGEGSRLTVL.

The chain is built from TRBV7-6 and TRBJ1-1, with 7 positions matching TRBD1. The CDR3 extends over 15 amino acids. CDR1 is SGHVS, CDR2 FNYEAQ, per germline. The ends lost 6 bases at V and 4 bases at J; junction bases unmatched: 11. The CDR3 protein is CASRDPTGFSTEAFF. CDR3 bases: TGTGCCAGCAGGGACCCGACAGGGTTTTCCACTGAAGCTTTCTTT.

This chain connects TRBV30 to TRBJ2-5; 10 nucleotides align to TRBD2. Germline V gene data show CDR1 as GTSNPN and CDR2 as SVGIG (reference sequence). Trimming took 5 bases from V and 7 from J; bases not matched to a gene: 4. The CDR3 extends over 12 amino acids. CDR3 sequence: CAWASGRGTQYF. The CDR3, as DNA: TGTGCCTGGGCTAGCGGGAGAGGGACCCAGTACTTC.

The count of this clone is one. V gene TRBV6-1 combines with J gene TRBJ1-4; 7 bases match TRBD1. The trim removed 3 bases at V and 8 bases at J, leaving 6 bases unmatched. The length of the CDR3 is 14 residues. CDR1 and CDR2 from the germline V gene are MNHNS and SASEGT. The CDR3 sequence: CASSDRGAREKLFF. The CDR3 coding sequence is TGTGCCAGCAGTGACAGGGGGGCAAGGGAAAAACTGTTTTTT.

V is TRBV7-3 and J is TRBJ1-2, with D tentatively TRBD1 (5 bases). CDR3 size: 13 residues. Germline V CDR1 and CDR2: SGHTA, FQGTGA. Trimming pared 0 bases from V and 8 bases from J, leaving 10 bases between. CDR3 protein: CASSLTAGRGYTF. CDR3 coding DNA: TGTGCCAGCAGCTTAACAGCAGGGCGAGGCTACACCTTC.